A single T cell receptor beta chain is shown here with its context. CDR3 length: 16 amino acids. The germline V gene has CDR1 SEHNR and CDR2 FQNEAQ (reference sequence). The V segment lost 5 bases and the J segment 7 bases; nucleotides outside the gene matches: 13. The data were obtained in a study of blood T cell repertoires in COVID-19. Study details: Sites in the United States, Italy and Spain provided acute and convalescent COVID-19 samples. T cells, B-cell-depleted T cells, or PBMCs provided the cDNA or gDNA that served as material.

Original handling: Quantification of nucleated cells was approximated via reference gene primer amplification. The data were produced by immunoSEQ multiplex PCR, yet TCRdb's version contains in-frame clones alone and is incomplete. Clone size and V and J calls were adopted from that table, with D and trimming inferred from the DNA. The sample shows some 170,000 clones, 80% to 90% of them seen only once. The V gene is TRBV7-9, the J gene TRBJ1-4; the match to TRBD1 covers 7 bases. The TCR comes from a woman between 45 and 65 years old with acute or convalescent COVID-19. The sequencing sample was made of peripheral blood. The CDR3: CASSPVLGGAGEKLFF. CDR3 coding DNA: TGTGCCAGCAGCCCAGTGTTAGGGGGCGCGGGTGAAAAACTGTTTTTT. Variable domain in full (rest from reference TRBV7-9 and TRBJ1-4): DTGVSQNPRHKITKRGQNVTFRCDPISEHNRLYWYRQTLGQGPEFLTYFQNEAQLEKSRLLSDRFSAERPKGSFSTLEIQRTEQGDSAMYLCASSPVLGGAGEKLFFGSGTQLSVL.